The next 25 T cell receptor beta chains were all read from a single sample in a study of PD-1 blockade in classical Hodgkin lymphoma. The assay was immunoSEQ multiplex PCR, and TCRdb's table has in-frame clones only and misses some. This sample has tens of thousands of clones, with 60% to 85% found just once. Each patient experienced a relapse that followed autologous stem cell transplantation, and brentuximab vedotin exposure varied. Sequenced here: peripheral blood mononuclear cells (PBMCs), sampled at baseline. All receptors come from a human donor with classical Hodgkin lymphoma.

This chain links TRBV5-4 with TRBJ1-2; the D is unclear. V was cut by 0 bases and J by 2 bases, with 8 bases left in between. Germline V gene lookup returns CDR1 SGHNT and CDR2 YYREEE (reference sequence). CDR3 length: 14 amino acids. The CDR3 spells CASSLEGGNYGYTF. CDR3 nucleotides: TGTGCCAGCAGCTTGGAAGGCGGGAACTATGGCTACACCTTC. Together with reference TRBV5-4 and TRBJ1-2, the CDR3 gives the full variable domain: ETGVTQSPTHLIKTRGQQVTLRCSSQSGHNTVSWYQQALGQGPQFIFQYYREEENGRGNFPPRFSGLQFPNYSSELNVNALELDDSALYLCASSLEGGNYGYTFGSGTRLTVV.

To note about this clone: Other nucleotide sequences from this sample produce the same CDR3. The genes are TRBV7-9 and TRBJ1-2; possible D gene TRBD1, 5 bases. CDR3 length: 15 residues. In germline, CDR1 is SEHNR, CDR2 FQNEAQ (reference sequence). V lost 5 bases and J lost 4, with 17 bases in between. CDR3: CASSPRGGSIYGYTF. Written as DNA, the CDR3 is TGTGCCAGCAGCCCCCGTGGGGGTTCAATCTATGGCTACACCTTC. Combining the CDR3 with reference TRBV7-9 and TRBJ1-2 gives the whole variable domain DTGVSQNPRHKITKRGQNVTFRCDPISEHNRLYWYRQTLGQGPEFLTYFQNEAQLEKSRLLSDRFSAERPKGSFSTLEIQRTEQGDSAMYLCASSPRGGSIYGYTFGSGTRLTVV.

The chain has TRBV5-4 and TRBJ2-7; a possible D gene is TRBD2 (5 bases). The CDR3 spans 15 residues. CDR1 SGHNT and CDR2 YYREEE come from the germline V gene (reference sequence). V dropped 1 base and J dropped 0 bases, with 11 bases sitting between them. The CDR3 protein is CASSLFQRNSYEQYF. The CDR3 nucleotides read TGTGCCAGCAGCTTGTTCCAGCGGAACTCCTACGAGCAGTACTTC.

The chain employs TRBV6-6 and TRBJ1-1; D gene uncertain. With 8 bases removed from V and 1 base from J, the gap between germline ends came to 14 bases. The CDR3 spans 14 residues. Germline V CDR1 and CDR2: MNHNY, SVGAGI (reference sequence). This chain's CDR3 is CASVGGMTNTEAFF. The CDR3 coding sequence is TGTGCCAGCGTAGGCGGGATGACGAACACTGAAGCTTTCTTT.

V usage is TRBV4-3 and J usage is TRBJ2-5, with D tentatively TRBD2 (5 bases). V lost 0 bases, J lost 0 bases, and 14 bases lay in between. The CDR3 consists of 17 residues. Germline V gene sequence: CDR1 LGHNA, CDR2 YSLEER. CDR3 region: CASSQETEERYQETQYF. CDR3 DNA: TGCGCCAGCAGCCAAGAGACGGAGGAACGGTACCAAGAGACCCAGTACTTC.

CDR3 sequence reads: CASSFFQGTNTEAFF. DNA for the CDR3: TGTGCCAGCAGCTTTTTCCAGGGCACGAACACTGAAGCTTTCTTT. The chain couples TRBV7-8 to TRBJ1-1; possibly TRBD1 for D (5 bases). The length of the CDR3 is 15 residues. Trimming cost V 3 bases and J 1 base, with 12 bases left between them. Germline V gives CDR1 SGHVS, CDR2 FQNEAQ.

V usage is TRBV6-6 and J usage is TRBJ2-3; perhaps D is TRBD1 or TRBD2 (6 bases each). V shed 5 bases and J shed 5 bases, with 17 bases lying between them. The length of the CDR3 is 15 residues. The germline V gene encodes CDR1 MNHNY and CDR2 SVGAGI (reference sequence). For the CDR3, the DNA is TGTGCCAGCAGTCCGACGAGGGGGGCGGGAGATACGCAGTATTTT. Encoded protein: CASSPTRGAGDTQYF.

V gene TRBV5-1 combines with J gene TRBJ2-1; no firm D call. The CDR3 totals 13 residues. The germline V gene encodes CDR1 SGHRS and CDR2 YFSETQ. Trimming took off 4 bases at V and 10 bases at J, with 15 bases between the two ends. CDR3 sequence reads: CASSPVFLREQFF. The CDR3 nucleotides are TGCGCCAGCAGCCCCGTTTTTTTGCGGGAGCAGTTCTTC.

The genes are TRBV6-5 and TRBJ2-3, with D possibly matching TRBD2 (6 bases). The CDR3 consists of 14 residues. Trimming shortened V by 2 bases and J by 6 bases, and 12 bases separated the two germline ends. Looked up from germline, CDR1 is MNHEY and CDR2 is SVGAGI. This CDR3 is CASSYQGEADTQYF. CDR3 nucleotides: TGTGCCAGCAGTTACCAAGGGGAGGCCGATACGCAGTATTTT.

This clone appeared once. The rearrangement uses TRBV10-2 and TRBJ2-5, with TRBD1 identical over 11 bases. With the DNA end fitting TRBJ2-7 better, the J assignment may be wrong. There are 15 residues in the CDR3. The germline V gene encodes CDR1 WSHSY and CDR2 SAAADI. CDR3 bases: TGCGCCAGCCGATCCCCGGGACAGGGGGACTACGAGCAGTACTTC. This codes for CASRSPGQGDYEQYF.

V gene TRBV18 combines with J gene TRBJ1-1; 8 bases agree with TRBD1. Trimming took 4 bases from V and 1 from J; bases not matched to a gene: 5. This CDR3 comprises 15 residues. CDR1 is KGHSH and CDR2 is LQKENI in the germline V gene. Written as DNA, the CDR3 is TGTGCCAGCTCACGAAACGACAGGGGGAACACTGAAGCTTTCTTT. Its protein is CASSRNDRGNTEAFF.

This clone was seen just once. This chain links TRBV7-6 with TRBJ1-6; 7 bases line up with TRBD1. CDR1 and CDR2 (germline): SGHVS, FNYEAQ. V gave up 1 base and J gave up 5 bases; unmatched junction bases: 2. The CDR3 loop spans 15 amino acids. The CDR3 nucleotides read TGTGCCAGCAGCTTAGTGGGGACAGATAATTCACCCCTCCACTTT. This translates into CASSLVGTDNSPLHF. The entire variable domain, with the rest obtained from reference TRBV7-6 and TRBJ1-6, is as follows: GAGVSQSPRYKVTKRGQDVALRCDPISGHVSLYWYRQALGQGPEFLTYFNYEAQQDKSGLPNDRFSAERPEGSISTLTIQRTEQRDSAMYRCASSLVGTDNSPLHFGNGTRLTVT.

The CDR3 bases are TGTGCCAGCAGTTCCGCAGGGGATAATAGGTGGGCTTTCTTT. Translated, it gives CASSSAGDNRWAFF. V and J are TRBV27 and TRBJ1-1; D is perhaps TRBD1 (6 bases). CDR3 size: 14 residues. The germline CDR1 and CDR2 sequences are MNHEY and SMNVEV (reference sequence). Trimming stripped 4 bases from V and 11 bases from J, with 20 bases between.

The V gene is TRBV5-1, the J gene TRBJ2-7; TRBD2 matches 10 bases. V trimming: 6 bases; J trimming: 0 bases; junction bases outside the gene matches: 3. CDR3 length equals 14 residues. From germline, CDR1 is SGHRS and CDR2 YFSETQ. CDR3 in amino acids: CASTRTSGSYEQYF. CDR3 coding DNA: TGCGCCAGCACCCGGACTAGCGGCTCCTACGAGCAGTACTTC.

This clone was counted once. The CDR3 here is CASSRDPQGISTPSGYTF. CDR3 in DNA: TGTGCCAGCAGCCGAGATCCGCAGGGAATCTCTACGCCCTCGGGCTACACCTTC. V gene TRBV21-1 combines with J gene TRBJ1-2; the D call in the table, TRBD1, was not verified against the DNA. TRBV21-1 is annotated as a pseudogene. The length of the CDR3 is 18 residues.

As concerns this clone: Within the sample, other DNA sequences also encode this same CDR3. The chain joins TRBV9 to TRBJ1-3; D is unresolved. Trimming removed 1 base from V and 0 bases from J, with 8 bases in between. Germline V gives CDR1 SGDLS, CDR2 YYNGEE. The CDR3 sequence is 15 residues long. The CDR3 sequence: CASSVRGDSGNTIYF. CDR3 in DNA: TGTGCCAGCAGCGTACGCGGAGACTCTGGAAACACCATATATTTT.

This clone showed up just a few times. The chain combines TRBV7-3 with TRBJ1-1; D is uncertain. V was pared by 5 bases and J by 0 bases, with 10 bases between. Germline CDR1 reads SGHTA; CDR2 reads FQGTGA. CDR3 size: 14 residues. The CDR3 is CASSPTLMNTEAFF. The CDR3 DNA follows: TGTGCCAGCAGCCCGACCCTTATGAACACTGAAGCTTTCTTT. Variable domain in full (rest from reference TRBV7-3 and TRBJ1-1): GAGVSQTPSNKVTEKGKYVELRCDPISGHTALYWYRQSLGQGPEFLIYFQGTGAADDSGLPNDRFFAVRPEGSVSTLKIQRTERGDSAVYLCASSPTLMNTEAFFGQGTRLTVV.

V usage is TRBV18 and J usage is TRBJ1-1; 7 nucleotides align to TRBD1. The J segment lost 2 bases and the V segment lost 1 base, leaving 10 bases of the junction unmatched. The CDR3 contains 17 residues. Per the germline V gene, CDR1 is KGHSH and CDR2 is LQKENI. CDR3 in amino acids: CASSPLGQPSLNTEAFF. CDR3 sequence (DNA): TGTGCCAGCTCACCACTGGGACAGCCGAGCTTAAACACTGAAGCTTTCTTT.

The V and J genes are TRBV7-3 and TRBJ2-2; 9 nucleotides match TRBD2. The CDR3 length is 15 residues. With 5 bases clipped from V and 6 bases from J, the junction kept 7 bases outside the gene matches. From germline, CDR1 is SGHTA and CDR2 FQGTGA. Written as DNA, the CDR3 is TGTGCCAGCAGCCCTGGGACTAGCTGGTCCGGGGAGCTGTTTTTT. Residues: CASSPGTSWSGELFF. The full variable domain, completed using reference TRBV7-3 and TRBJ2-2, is GAGVSQTPSNKVTEKGKYVELRCDPISGHTALYWYRQSLGQGPEFLIYFQGTGAADDSGLPNDRFFAVRPEGSVSTLKIQRTERGDSAVYLCASSPGTSWSGELFFGEGSRLTVL.

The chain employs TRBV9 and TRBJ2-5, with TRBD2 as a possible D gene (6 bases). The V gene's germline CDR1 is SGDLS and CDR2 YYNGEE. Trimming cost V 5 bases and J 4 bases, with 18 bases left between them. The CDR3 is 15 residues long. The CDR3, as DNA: TGTGCCAGCAGTGAAGGTAGCGGTGGGGGAGAGACCCAGTACTTC. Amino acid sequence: CASSEGSGGGETQYF.

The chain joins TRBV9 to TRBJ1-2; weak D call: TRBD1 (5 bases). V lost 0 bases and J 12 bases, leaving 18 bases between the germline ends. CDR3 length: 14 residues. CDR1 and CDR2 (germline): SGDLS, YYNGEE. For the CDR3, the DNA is TGTGCCAGCAGCGTAGGAGGGGCCTCCACCGCTGACACCTTC. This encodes CASSVGGASTADTF.

The CDR3 bases are TGCGCCAGCAGCTTTACAGGGGGGTCCTCATTCTATGATGGCTACACCTTC. Translating gives CASSFTGGSSFYDGYTF. The rearrangement joins TRBV5-1 to TRBJ1-2, with 8 bases that match TRBD1. Unmatched junction bases numbered 15, after V lost 2 bases and J lost 6 bases. Germline V gene sequence: CDR1 SGHRS, CDR2 YFSETQ. The CDR3 spans 17 residues.

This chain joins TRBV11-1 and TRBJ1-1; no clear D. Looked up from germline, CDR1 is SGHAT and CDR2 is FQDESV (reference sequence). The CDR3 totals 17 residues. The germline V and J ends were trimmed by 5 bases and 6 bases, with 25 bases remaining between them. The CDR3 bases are TGTGCCAGCAGCCCCTGGTTTATCGGGGTAGGAAACCCTGAAGCTTTCTTT. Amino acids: CASSPWFIGVGNPEAFF.

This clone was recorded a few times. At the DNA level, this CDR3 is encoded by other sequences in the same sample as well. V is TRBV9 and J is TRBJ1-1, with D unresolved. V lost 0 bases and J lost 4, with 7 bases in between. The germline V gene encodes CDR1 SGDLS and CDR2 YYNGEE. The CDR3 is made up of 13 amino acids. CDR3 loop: CASSVEEGTEAFF. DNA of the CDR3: TGTGCCAGCAGCGTAGAGGAAGGCACTGAAGCTTTCTTT. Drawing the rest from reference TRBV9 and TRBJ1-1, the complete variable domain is DSGVTQTPKHLITATGQRVTLRCSPRSGDLSVYWYQQSLDQGLQFLIQYYNGEERAKGNILERFSAQQFPDLHSELNLSSLELGDSALYFCASSVEEGTEAFFGQGTRLTVV.

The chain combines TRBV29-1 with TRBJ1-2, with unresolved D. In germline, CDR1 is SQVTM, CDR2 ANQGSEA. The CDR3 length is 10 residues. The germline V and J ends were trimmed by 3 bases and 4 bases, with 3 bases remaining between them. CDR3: CSVDGYGYTF. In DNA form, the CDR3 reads TGCAGCGTTGATGGCTATGGCTACACCTTC.